This T cell receptor (beta chain) was identified in a study of T cells after yellow fever vaccination. Findings and limits, study-wide: Reappearance after the booster was observed for most primary-vaccination clones (roughly 95% CD4, about 91% CD8). Just a small share of clonotypes turned up in the CD4 compartment as well as the CD8 compartment.

The authors made TCR cDNA by 5'RACE template switching, adding a universal primer site and UMIs. TCRdb passed the 5' RACE reads through MiXCR, listing each CDR3 protein once. The sample has about 580,000 distinct CDR3 sequences, 17% seen once. There are 12 residues in the CDR3. The V gene lost 5 bases and the J gene lost 6 bases, with 10 bases spanning the gap. CDR1 is LNHNV, CDR2 YYDKDF, per germline (reference sequence). Notes on this clonotype: As yet, its antigen is unknown.

The J gene is TRBJ1-1, the V gene TRBV15; D may be TRBD1 (5 bases). The sequencing here drew on PBMCs, taken about 5 days after the first yellow fever vaccination. This TCR derives from a man aged 18 to 30 who received the YFV17D yellow fever vaccine. For the CDR3, the DNA is TGTGCCACCAGCGACCAGGGTTCTGAAGCTTTCTTT. It encodes CATSDQGSEAFF.